This TCR beta chain originates from a study of blood T cell repertoires in COVID-19. Study context: Acute and convalescent COVID-19 specimens originated in the United States, Italy and Spain.

The V end was cut by 8 bases, the J end by 7 bases, with 17 bases between. Germline V CDR1 and CDR2: MNHEY, SMNVEV (reference sequence). The CDR3 contains 13 residues. Clones were sequenced by immunoSEQ multiplex PCR, and TCRdb holds only the in-frame ones, with some missing. The data contain approximately 230,000 clones, 80% to 90% of them singletons. V is TRBV27 and J is TRBJ1-1; D call uncertain. The source material was PBMCs or T cells enriched from blood (not recorded which). This TCR was sampled from a man aged 40-55 years who had recovered from COVID-19. CDR3 protein: CASGWRVRGEAFF. CDR3 in DNA: TGTGCCAGCGGTTGGAGGGTTCGGGGTGAAGCTTTCTTT.